This T cell receptor beta chain was documented in a study of blood T cell repertoires in COVID-19 (dated by TCRdb to 2019 to 2021). About the investigation overall: Collaborator samples came from the United States, Italy and Spain and covered acute and convalescent phases of COVID-19. The prospective study material was composed of cDNA or gDNA derived from T cells, B-cell-depleted T cells, or PBMCs. Deeply sampled blood TCRbeta repertoires from subjects exposed to, actively infected with, or recovered from COVID-19 were included in the dataset. The repertoires were made available in a free public database intended to serve as a resource for research on the immune response to SARS-CoV-2. The samples were drawn from the first 160 participants of the ongoing ImmuneRACE study and from 1,254 subjects provided by 6 global collaborators. A de-identified subject ID, COVID-19 status, age in years and sex were almost always included in the sample metadata. HLA class I and class II types, where available, came from metadata supplied by the sample provider rather than from assay-based typing.

In the case of this clone: No antigen is known for it. Qualities for individual bases were not recorded, and no much larger clone is one base off.

Whole blood was collected in K2EDTA tubes by collaborating institutions according to the institutions' own protocols. For TCRbeta analysis, collaborators shipped samples as frozen whole blood, isolated PBMCs, or DNA extracted from either of those sample types. Paper-wide results and their limitations: The amount of clinical and demographic metadata varied by source and participant and was provided uncurated.

In the germline V gene (reference sequence), CDR1 corresponds to SEHNR and CDR2 to FQNEAQ. V is trimmed back by 8 bases and J by 5 bases, and the junction contains 11 bases that no gene match accounts for. The CDR3 goes from the cysteine to the phenylalanine over 17 residues. Of the read, only the CDR3 DNA is kept; its 51 bases are in frame from base 1. TCRbeta CDR3 regions were amplified from genomic DNA by means of the immunoSEQ Assay, a bias-controlled multiplex PCR. In the paper's pipeline: Nucleated cell counts per sample were estimated from amplification of reference gene primers within the assay. Sequence reads were collapsed and filtered to measure the absolute abundance of every unique TCRbeta CDR3 rearrangement. For each sample, productive Simpson clonality was calculated as the square root of Simpson's diversity index over productive rearrangements. TCRdb limited this immuneACCESS table to in-frame rearrangements with V and J called. A share of clones is missing; checked studies link under half to unresolved V genes, and the rest is unexplained. V and J calls and clone size come straight from that table; D and trimming were deduced from the DNA. The sample table lists about 110,000 clones, over 70% of them with a count of one. The ten largest clones take up roughly 4% of the sample.

This chain is built from TRBV7-9 and TRBJ2-1, with 14 bases in between that match TRBD2. The specimen sequenced was peripheral blood. The receptor's source is a human donor in a cohort sampled during active or convalescent COVID-19. The DNA sequence follows: TGTGCCAGCTTCCGACTAGCGGGAGGGCCAAAGGACAATGAGCAGTTCTTC. Translated, it reads CASFRLAGGPKDNEQFF.